The entry that follows covers one T cell receptor (beta chain) sequence. Which antigen it targets is not known. Base qualities were left out, and no much larger clone turns up one base away. This sample is part of a study of T cell responses to AZD1222 COVID-19 vaccine (dated by TCRdb to the early 2020s). At the level of the whole study: AZD1222 recipients given second doses at about 4 weeks or at about 12 weeks were pooled, since spike-specific TCR depth and breadth were not found to differ between the two schedules. A total of 233 trial participants underwent TCR sequencing, of whom nearly 210 received two doses of AZD1222 and about 25 received two doses of the MenACWY control vaccine. Trial participants were enrolled by age into subgroups of 18-55, 56-69 and 70-plus years, and 148, 28 and 57 TCR-sequenced participants, respectively, were included in these subgroups.

From a lookup of the germline V gene (reference sequence), CDR1 and CDR2 are LNHDA and SQIVND. A distance of 14 bases separates the germline ends of V and J, which lose 5 bases and 1 base respectively. The CDR3 holds 15 amino acids from the cysteine to the phenylalanine. Only the CDR3 portion is preserved as DNA: 45 bases, with reading frame beginning at the first base. In light of the paper, this sample's time point label describes: baseline before first vaccination. Vaccinee samples were obtained from the UK trials COV001 and COV002, which included a single-blind randomized controlled phase 2/3 trial of AZD1222 (ChAdOx1 nCoV-19) in healthy adults. For TCRbeta chain sequencing, PBMC samples from trial participants were taken at day 0 and at day 28 after the second dose. The CDR3 regions of human TCRbeta chains were subjected to immunosequencing. The source study handled its data this way. TCRs in the repertoires were matched against a reference library of SARS-CoV-2-specific TCRs that had been generated with the MIRA antigen-specificity platform. Breadth was defined as the fraction of unique TCRs that were SARS-CoV-2-associated, and depth was defined as the fraction of total T cells that were SARS-CoV-2-associated. Using the MIRA data, each spike-specific TCR was assigned both to the spike region to which the TCR was reactive and to a CD4 or CD8 class. Log10-transformed breadth and depth values were compared by one-way ANOVA with Sidak's multiple comparisons tests. Held by TCRdb, this immuneACCESS table contains in-frame sequences only and omits some clones. Under half of the omission traces to an unresolved V gene where checked; the cause of the rest is unknown. D and trimming were read from the DNA, whereas the V and J calls and clone size are those reported in that table. This sample holds about 82,000 clones; 85% to 90% were observed only once. Over 5.5% of the sample goes to the ten largest clones.

What the research found in general, with its limitations: CD4 TCRs associated with the vaccine covered the entire spike protein, and the dominant responses were in regions 160-218 and 743-854. A significant rise in spike-specific TCR breadth and depth was observed after two AZD1222 doses relative to day 0 and relative to MenACWY recipients. Epitopes outside the regions mutated in the B.1.351 and B.1.1.7 variants were reportedly recognized by nearly half of the unique spike-specific TCRs. In the small 56-69-year group, the increase in depth fell short of significance, most likely because of low power. Because no day 14 peak-response samples were available, the repertoires could be characterized only after the peak T cell response. Conclusions about previously exposed vaccinees were limited because only six AZD1222 recipients were SARS-CoV-2 seropositive at baseline. Participants were mostly white British, with more females than males. The authors suggested clonal diversity may have been underestimated.

This specimen was peripheral blood, taken on day 0 of AZD1222 vaccination. This chain is built from TRBV19 and TRBJ1-1, with TRBD1 perhaps the D gene, on 6 matching bases. This TCR was recovered from an adult in good health. The CDR3 in this case is CASSWGGDGNTEAFF. In nucleotide form, the sequence is TGTGCCAGTAGTTGGGGGGGCGATGGGAACACTGAAGCTTTCTTT.